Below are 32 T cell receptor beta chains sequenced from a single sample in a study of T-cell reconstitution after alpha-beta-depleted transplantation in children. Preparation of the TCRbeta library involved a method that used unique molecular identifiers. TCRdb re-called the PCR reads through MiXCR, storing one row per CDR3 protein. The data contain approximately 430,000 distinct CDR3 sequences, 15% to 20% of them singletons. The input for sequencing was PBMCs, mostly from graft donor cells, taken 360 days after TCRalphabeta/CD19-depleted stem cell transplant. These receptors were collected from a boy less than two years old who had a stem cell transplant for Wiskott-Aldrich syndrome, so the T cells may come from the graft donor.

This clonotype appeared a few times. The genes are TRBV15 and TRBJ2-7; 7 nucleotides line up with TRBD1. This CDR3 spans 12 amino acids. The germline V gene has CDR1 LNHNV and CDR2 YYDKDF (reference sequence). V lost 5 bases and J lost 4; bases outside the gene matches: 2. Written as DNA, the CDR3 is TGTGCCACCAGCCGGGGACAGTACGAGCAGTACTTC. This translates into CATSRGQYEQYF.

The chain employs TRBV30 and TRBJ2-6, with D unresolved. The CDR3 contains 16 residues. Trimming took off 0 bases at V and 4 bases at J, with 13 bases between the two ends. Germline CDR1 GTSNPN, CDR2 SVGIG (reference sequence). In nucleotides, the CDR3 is TGTGCCTGGAGTGTACCCGAGACTGCAGGGGCCAACGTCCTGACTTTC. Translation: CAWSVPETAGANVLTF.

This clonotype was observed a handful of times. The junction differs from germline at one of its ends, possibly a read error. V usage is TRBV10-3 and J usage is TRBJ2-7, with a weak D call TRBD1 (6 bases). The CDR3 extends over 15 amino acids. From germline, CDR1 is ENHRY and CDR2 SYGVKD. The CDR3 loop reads CAITPDSPRAYEQYF. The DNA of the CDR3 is TGTGCCATCACTCCGGACAGTCCTAGGGCCTACGAACAGTACTTC.

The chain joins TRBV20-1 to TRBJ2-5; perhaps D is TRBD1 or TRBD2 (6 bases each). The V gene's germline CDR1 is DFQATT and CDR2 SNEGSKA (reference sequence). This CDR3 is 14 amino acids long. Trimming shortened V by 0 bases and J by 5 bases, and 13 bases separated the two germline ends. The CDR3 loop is CSARDRTGRETQYF. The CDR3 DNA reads TGCAGTGCTAGAGATAGAACAGGGAGGGAGACCCAGTACTTC.

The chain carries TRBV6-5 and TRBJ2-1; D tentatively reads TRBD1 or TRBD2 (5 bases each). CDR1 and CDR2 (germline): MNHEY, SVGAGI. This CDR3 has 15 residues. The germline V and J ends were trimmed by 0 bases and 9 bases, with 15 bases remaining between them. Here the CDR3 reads CASSYSWPRDPEQFF. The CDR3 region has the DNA TGTGCCAGCAGTTACTCGTGGCCCAGGGACCCTGAGCAGTTCTTC.

As DNA, the CDR3 is TGCGCCAGCAGCTTGGGAGCGCTCGTCTCCTCTGGGGCCAACGTCCTGACTTTC. Translated: CASSLGALVSSGANVLTF. This rearrangement joins TRBV5-1 to TRBJ2-6; no clear D gene. Deletions cut 0 bases from V and 0 bases from J, with 13 bases between. The CDR3 consists of 18 residues. Germline V gene lookup returns CDR1 SGHRS and CDR2 YFSETQ.

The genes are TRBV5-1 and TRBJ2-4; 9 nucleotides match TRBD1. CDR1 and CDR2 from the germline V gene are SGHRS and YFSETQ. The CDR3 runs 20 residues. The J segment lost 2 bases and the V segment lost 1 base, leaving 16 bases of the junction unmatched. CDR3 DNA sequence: TGCGCCAGCAGCTTGCCCCTAACGGGGACAGGGATTTTATCCAAAAACATTCAGTACTTC. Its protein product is CASSLPLTGTGILSKNIQYF.

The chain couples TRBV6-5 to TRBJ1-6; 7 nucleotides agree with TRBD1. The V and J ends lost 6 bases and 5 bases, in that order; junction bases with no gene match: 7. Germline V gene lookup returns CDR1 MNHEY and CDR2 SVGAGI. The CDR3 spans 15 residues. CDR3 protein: CASSRRGQHNSPLHF. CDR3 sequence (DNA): TGTGCCAGCAGCCGACGGGGACAGCATAATTCACCCCTCCACTTT.

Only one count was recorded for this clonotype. CDR3 region: CASRRELYEQYF. In DNA, the CDR3 is TGTGCCAGCAGGAGGGAGCTCTACGAGCAGTACTTC. The chain is built from TRBV2 and TRBJ2-7, with a tentative D call TRBD2 (5 bases). This CDR3 comprises 12 residues. Germline lookup yields CDR1 SNHLY and CDR2 FYNNEI. V gave up 6 bases and J gave up 3 bases, with 9 bases separating them.

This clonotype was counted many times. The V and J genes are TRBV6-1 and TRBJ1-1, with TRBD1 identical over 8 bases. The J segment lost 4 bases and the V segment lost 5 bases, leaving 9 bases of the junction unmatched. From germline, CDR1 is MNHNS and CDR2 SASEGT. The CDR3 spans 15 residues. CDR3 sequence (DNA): TGTGCCAGCAGTCCAGTGACAGGGGCGAGCACTGAAGCTTTCTTT. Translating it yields CASSPVTGASTEAFF.

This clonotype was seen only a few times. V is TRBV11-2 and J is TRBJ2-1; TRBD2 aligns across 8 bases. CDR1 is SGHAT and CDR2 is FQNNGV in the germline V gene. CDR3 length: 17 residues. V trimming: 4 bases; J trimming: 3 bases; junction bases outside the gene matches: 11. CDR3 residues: CASSSSPLAGFYNEQFF. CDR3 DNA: TGTGCCAGCAGCTCGTCTCCCCTAGCGGGTTTCTACAATGAGCAGTTCTTC.

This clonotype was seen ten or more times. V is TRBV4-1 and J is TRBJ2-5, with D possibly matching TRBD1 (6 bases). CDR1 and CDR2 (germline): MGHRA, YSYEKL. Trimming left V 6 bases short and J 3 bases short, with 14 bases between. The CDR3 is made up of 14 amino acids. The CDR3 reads CASRQSGTKETQYF. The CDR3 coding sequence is TGCGCCAGCAGACAATCCGGGACAAAAGAGACCCAGTACTTC.

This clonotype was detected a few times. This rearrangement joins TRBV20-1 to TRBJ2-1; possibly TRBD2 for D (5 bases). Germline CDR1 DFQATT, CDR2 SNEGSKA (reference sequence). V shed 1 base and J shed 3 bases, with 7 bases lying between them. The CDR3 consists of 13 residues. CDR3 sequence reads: CSARVDFYNEQFF. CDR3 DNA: TGCAGTGCTAGAGTGGACTTCTACAATGAGCAGTTCTTC.

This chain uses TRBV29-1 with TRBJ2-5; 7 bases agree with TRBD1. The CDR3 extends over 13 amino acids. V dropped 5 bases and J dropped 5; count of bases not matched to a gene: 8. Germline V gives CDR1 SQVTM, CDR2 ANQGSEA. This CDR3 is CSVSRQGHETQYF. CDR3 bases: TGCAGCGTTTCCCGACAGGGTCATGAGACCCAGTACTTC.

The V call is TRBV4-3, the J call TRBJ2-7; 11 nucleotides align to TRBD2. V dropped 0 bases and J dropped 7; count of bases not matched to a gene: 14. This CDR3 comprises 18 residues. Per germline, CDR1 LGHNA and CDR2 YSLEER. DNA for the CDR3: TGCGCCAGCAGCCAAGAATTTGGGACTAGCGGAGCCTACGGAGAGCAGTACTTC. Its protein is CASSQEFGTSGAYGEQYF.

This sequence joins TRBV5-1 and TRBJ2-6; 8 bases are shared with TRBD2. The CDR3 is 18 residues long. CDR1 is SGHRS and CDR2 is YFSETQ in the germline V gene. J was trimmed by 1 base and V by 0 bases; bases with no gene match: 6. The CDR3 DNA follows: TGCGCCAGCAGCTTGGTTCCTAGCGGGCCTTCTGGGGCCAACGTCCTGACTTTC. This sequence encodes CASSLVPSGPSGANVLTF. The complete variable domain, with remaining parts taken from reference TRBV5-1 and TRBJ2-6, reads KAGVTQTPRYLIKTRGQQVTLSCSPISGHRSVSWYQQTPGQGLQFLFEYFSETQRNKGNFPGRFSGRQFSNSRSEMNVSTLELGDSALYLCASSLVPSGPSGANVLTFGAGSRLTVL.

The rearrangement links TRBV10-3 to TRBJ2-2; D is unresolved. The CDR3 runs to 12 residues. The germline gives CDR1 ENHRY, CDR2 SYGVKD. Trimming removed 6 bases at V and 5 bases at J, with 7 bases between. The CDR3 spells CAIRPKTGELFF. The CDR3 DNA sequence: TGTGCCATCAGACCCAAAACCGGGGAGCTGTTTTTT.

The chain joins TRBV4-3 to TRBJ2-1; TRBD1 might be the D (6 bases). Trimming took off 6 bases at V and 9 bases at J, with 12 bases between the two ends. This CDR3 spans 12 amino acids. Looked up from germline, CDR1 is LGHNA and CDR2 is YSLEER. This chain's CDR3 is CASRQGFGEQFF. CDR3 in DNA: TGCGCCAGCAGGCAGGGGTTCGGTGAGCAGTTCTTC.

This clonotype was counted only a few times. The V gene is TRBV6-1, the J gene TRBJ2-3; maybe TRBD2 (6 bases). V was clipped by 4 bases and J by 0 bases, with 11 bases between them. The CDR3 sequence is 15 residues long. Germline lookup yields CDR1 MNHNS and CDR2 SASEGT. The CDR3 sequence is CASSGPEGSTDTQYF. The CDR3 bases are TGTGCCAGCAGTGGCCCGGAGGGGAGCACAGATACGCAGTATTTT.

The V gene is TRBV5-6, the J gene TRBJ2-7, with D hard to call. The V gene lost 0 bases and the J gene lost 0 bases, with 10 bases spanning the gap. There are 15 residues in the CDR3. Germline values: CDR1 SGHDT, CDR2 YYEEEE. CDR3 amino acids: CASSLGLLSSYEQYF. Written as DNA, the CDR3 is TGTGCCAGCAGCTTGGGGCTACTCAGCTCCTACGAGCAGTACTTC.

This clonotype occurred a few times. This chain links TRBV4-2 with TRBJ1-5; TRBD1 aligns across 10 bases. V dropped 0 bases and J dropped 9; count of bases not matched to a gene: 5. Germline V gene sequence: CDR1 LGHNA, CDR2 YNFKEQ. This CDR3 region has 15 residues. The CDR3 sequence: CASSQEGDRGLPQHF. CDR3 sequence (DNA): TGTGCCAGCAGCCAAGAGGGCGACAGGGGGCTGCCCCAGCATTTT.

The DNA for the CDR3 is TGCGCCAGCAGCCAGCGGGAGGGTGGTGGGGCCGGGGAGCTGTTTTTT. This codes for CASSQREGGGAGELFF. The chain recombines TRBV4-3 with TRBJ2-2; the match to TRBD2 covers 9 bases. The CDR3 runs to 16 residues. J was trimmed by 6 bases and V by 3 bases; bases with no gene match: 8. Germline values: CDR1 LGHNA, CDR2 YSLEER.

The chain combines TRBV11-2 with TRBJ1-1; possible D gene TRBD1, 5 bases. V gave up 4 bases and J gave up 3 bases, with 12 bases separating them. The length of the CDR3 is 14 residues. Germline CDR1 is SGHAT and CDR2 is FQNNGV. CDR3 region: CASSSLVGDTEAFF. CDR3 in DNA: TGTGCCAGCAGCTCTCTCGTAGGGGACACTGAAGCTTTCTTT.

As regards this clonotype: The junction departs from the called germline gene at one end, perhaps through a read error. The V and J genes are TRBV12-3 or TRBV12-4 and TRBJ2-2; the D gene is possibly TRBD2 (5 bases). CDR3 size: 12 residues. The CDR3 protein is CATPGDTGVLFF. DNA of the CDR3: TGTGCCACGCCCGGTGACACCGGGGTGCTGTTTTTT.

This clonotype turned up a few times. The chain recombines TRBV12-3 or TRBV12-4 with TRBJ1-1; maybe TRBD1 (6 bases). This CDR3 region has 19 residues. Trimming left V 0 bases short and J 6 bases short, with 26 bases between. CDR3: CASSLARKDWDTLGSEAFF. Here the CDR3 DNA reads TGTGCCAGCAGTTTAGCGAGAAAGGATTGGGACACGCTCGGCTCTGAAGCTTTCTTT.

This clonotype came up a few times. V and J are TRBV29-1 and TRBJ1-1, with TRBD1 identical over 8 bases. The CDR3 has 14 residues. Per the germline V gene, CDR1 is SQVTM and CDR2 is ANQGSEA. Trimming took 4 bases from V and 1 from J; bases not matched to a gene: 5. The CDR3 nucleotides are TGCAGCGTTGGACTCGGGACAGGGAACACTGAAGCTTTCTTT. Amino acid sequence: CSVGLGTGNTEAFF.

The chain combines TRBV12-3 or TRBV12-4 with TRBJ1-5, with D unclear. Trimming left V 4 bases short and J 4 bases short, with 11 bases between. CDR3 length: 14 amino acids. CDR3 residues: CASSSVDGNQPQHF. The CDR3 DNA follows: TGTGCCAGCAGTTCCGTAGACGGGAATCAGCCCCAGCATTTT.

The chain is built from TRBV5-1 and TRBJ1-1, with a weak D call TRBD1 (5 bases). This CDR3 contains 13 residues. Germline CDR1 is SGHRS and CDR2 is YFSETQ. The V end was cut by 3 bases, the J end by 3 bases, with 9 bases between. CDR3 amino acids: CASSSQGDTEAFF. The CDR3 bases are TGCGCCAGCAGCTCGCAGGGAGACACTGAAGCTTTCTTT. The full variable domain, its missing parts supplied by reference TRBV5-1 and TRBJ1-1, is KAGVTQTPRYLIKTRGQQVTLSCSPISGHRSVSWYQQTPGQGLQFLFEYFSETQRNKGNFPGRFSGRQFSNSRSEMNVSTLELGDSALYLCASSSQGDTEAFFGQGTRLTVV.

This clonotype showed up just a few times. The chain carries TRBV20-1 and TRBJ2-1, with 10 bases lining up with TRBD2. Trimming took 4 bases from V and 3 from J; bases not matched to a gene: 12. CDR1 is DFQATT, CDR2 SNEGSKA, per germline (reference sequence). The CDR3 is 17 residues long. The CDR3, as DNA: TGCAGTGCTAAAAGCGGGAGGGCCCCGATGGACTACAATGAGCAGTTCTTC. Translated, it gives CSAKSGRAPMDYNEQFF.

The CDR3 DNA sequence: TGTGCCAGCAGTCGCCCGGCAGGGATGGACTTAGAGACCCAGTACTTC. Protein sequence: CASSRPAGMDLETQYF. The chain uses TRBV12-3 or TRBV12-4 and TRBJ2-5; D is tentatively TRBD1 or TRBD2 (5 bases each). V lost 5 bases and J 4 bases, leaving 20 bases between the germline ends. There are 16 residues in the CDR3.

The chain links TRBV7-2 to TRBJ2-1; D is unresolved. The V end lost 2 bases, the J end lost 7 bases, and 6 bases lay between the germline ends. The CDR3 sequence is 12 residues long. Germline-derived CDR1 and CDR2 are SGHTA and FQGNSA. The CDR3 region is CASSLYENEQFF. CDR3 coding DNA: TGTGCCAGCAGCTTATACGAAAATGAGCAGTTCTTC.

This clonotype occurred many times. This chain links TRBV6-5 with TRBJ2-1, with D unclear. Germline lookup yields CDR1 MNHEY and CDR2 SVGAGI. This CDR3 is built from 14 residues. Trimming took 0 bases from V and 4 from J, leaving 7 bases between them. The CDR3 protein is CASSYSNLYNEQFF. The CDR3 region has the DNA TGTGCCAGCAGTTACTCGAATTTGTACAATGAGCAGTTCTTC.